These 2 T cell receptor beta chains were sequenced from one sample in a study of T cell clonality in common variable immunodeficiency. Clones were sequenced by immunoSEQ multiplex PCR, and TCRdb holds only the in-frame ones, with some missing. The sample holds about 39,000 clones, and no clone turns up only once. The sequenced sample consisted of peripheral blood mononuclear cells. The receptors were gathered from a person aged 18 to 69 in good health.

This clone was counted many times. The CDR3 end lies 3 residues beyond the end of the read and is filled in from the germline J gene. This chain connects TRBV6-2 or TRBV6-3 to TRBJ2-7; 10 bases agree with TRBD2. V was pared by 6 bases and J by 6 bases, with 11 bases of the junction left unmatched. This CDR3 contains 15 residues. Germline CDR1 and CDR2: MNHEY and SVGEGT. The chain's CDR3 is CASRQLAGASTEQYF. The part of the CDR3 DNA that was read is TGTGCCAGCAGGCAGCTAGCGGGAGCCTCCACCGAG.

This clone was observed at least ten times. The read terminates 3 residues ahead of where the CDR3 ends, so the germline J gene completes it. This chain uses TRBV10-3 with TRBJ1-5, with 7 bases lining up with TRBD1. The CDR3 runs to 14 residues. The trim removed 8 bases at V and 0 bases at J, leaving 4 bases unmatched. Germline values: CDR1 ENHRY, CDR2 SYGVKD. CDR3 bases read: TGTGCCATCGGTACAGGGGATAGCAATCAGCCC. Its translation: CAIGTGDSNQP. The whole CDR3 reads CAIGTGDSNQPQHF.